This T cell receptor beta chain was recovered during a study of T cells in Graves' hyperthyroidism and ophthalmopathy. RNA transcripts gave rise to amplified TCR beta CDR3 regions. First-round RT-PCR of the TCR CDR3 relied on the HTBI primer set. MiXCR was run by TCRdb on the multiplex PCR reads, yielding one entry per CDR3 protein. The table lists more than 350,000 distinct CDR3 sequences, 15% of them singletons. Between the trimmed V and J ends, which lost 4 bases and 3 bases, there was a span of 10 bases. The germline V gene encodes CDR1 SGHNT and CDR2 YYREEE (reference sequence). CDR3 length equals 13 residues. Findings and limits, study-wide: Blood also carried most thyroid clonotypes expanded above 0.001. Ophthalmopathy could be told apart from stable hyperthyroidism with a 13 V-J model.

To note about this clonotype: As yet, its antigen is unknown.

The TCR originated in a woman aged 60-70 years with Graves' ophthalmopathy. The material sequenced was blood. The J gene is TRBJ1-1, the V gene TRBV5-4; D is ambiguous. The CDR3 loop reads CASSPDPYTEAFF. The CDR3 nucleotides read TGTGCCAGCAGCCCTGATCCCTACACTGAAGCTTTCTTT.